The entry below describes one T cell receptor beta chain. The same CDR3 arises from other DNA sequences in this sample as well. This sample is drawn from a study of blood T cell repertoires in COVID-19. Study-wide context: Samples representing acute and convalescent COVID-19 were sourced from the United States, Italy and Spain.

Authors' processing steps: Amplifying reference gene primers gave estimates of nucleated cell counts. This table comes from immunoSEQ multiplex PCR, and its TCRdb copy is limited to in-frame clones, with some not included. V and J calls and clone size come straight from that table; D and trimming were deduced from the DNA. The sample carries about 210,000 clones, roughly four fifths recorded once. Germline V lookup: CDR1 MNHEY, CDR2 SMNVEV (reference sequence). Germline trimming cut 4 bases from V and 2 bases from J; bases unmatched to any gene: 2. This CDR3 has 15 residues. The chain recombines TRBV27 with TRBJ1-5; TRBD1 matches 10 bases. The sequence was obtained from a woman between 40 and 55 years old with acute or convalescent COVID-19. The sample taken for sequencing was peripheral blood. As DNA, the CDR3 is TGTGCCAGCAGTTCCGGGACAGGGGGCAATCAGCCCCAGCATTTT. It codes for CASSSGTGGNQPQHF.